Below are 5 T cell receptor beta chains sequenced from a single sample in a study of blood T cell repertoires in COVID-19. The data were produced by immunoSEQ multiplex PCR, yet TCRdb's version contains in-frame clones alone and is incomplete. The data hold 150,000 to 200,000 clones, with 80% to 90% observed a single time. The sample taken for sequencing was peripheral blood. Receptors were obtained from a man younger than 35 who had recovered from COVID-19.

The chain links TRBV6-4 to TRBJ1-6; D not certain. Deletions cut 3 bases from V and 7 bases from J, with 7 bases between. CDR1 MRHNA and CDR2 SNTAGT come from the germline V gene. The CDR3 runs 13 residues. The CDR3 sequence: CASSEQLNSPLHF. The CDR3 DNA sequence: TGTGCCAGCAGTGAACAGCTCAATTCACCCCTCCACTTT.

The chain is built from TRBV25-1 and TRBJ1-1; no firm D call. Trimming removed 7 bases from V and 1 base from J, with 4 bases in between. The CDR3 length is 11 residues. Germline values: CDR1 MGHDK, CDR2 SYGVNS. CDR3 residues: CASTGNTEAFF. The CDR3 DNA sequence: TGTGCCAGCACCGGGAACACTGAAGCTTTCTTT.

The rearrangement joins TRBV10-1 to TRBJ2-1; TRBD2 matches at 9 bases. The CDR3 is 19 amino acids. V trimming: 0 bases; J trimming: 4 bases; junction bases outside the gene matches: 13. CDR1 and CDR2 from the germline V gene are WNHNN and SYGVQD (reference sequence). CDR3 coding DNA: TGCGCCAGCAGTGAGTCTTACGGATGGGAGGCGGGAGGGTACAATGAGCAGTTCTTC. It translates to CASSESYGWEAGGYNEQFF.

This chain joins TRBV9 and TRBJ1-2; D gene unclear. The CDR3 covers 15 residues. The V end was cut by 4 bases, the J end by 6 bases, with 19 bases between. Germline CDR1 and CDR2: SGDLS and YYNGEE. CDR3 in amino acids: CASSPRTLGHDGYTF. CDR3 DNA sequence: TGTGCCAGCAGCCCCCGGACTCTTGGGCATGATGGCTACACCTTC.

The CDR3 region is CASSVVLGPSTGELFF. The CDR3 DNA reads TGTGCCAGCAGTGTGGTACTAGGCCCCAGCACCGGGGAGCTGTTTTTT. The rearrangement uses TRBV2 and TRBJ2-2, with D maybe TRBD2 (5 bases). Looked up from germline, CDR1 is SNHLY and CDR2 is FYNNEI. The CDR3 sequence is 16 residues long. Trimming cost V 4 bases and J 4 bases, with 16 bases left between them.